A selection of T cell receptor beta chains follows, all from one sample in a study of blood T cells in healthy people across ages. TCRdb re-called the 5' RACE reads with MiXCR, one entry per CDR3 protein. The sample contains about 930,000 distinct CDR3 sequences, 25% to 35% of which appear only once. These records were also assigned to another study, of T cells of mothers and their children.

What was sequenced was blood. These receptors were collected from a woman in her thirties or forties in good health. Both conserved end residues are part of each CDR3. A D gene is named only where the DNA matches it firmly. Clone size, where shown, is once, few, many, or a class for clones that have expanded.

V gene	J gene	clone size	D gene	CDR3 DNA	CDR3 protein
TRBV12-3/TRBV12-4	TRBJ2-5	-	-	TGTGCCAGCAGTCCCGGAGGGGCCTTAGAGACCCAGTACTTC	CASSPGGALETQYF
TRBV6-5	TRBJ2-7	many	-	TGTGCCAGCAGTTCTCCTAGCCGCAGTGAGAGCTACGAGCAGTACTTC	CASSSPSRSESYEQYF
TRBV10-3	TRBJ2-4	many	-	TGTGCCATCAGTGAAGGTGTAGGTAGCAAAAACATTCAGTACTTC	CAISEGVGSKNIQYF
TRBV29-1	TRBJ2-1	few	-	TGCAGCGTTGGACTAGTAGTCTACAATGAGCAGTTCTTC	CSVGLVVYNEQFF
TRBV12-3/TRBV12-4	TRBJ2-7	many	-	TGTGCCAGCAGCCGGGGGACAGCCAGCGAGTACTTC	CASSRGTASEYF
TRBV7-2	TRBJ2-3	few	TRBD2	TGTGCCAGCAGCTCAGCTAGGGACTACACTAGCACAGATACGCAGTATTTT	CASSSARDYTSTDTQYF
TRBV28	TRBJ2-1	-	TRBD2	TGTGCCAGCAGTTCCGCTAGCGGGGGTTCCTACAATGAGCAGTTCTTC	CASSSASGGSYNEQFF
TRBV7-3	TRBJ2-3	-	TRBD1	TGTGCCGGCAGCTCCGACAGGGGGCAGGCAGATACGCAGTATTTT	CAGSSDRGQADTQYF
TRBV5-1	TRBJ2-1	many	-	TGCGCCAGCAGCCCCGCTTCTGAGCAGTTCTTC	CASSPASEQFF
TRBV12-3/TRBV12-4	TRBJ1-2	many	-	TGTGCCAGCAGTTTTTCGGGGAATAAGTGGGGATATGGCTACACCTTC	CASSFSGNKWGYGYTF
TRBV12-3/TRBV12-4	TRBJ2-2	-	-	TGTGCCAGCAGTCCGGACAGTCACACCGGGGAGCTGTTTTTT	CASSPDSHTGELFF